The T cell receptor beta chain described here comes from a study of blood T cell repertoires in COVID-19. The table came from immunoSEQ multiplex PCR; TCRdb's copy has only in-frame clones and leaves some out. The sample consists of about 300,000 clones, approximately 89% of them appearing once. The CDR3 contains 18 residues. J was trimmed by 4 bases and V by 0 bases; bases with no gene match: 11. Per the germline V gene, CDR1 is MNHEY and CDR2 is SMNVEV (reference sequence). V and J are TRBV27 and TRBJ2-2; 7 bases are shared with TRBD2. Sequencing was carried out using peripheral blood. The receptor was isolated from a woman in her 30s with COVID-19, enrolled during active disease. CDR3 sequence reads: CASSLSGGAWPITGELFF. The CDR3 DNA sequence: TGTGCCAGCAGTTTATCGGGAGGGGCCTGGCCCATCACCGGGGAGCTGTTTTTT.